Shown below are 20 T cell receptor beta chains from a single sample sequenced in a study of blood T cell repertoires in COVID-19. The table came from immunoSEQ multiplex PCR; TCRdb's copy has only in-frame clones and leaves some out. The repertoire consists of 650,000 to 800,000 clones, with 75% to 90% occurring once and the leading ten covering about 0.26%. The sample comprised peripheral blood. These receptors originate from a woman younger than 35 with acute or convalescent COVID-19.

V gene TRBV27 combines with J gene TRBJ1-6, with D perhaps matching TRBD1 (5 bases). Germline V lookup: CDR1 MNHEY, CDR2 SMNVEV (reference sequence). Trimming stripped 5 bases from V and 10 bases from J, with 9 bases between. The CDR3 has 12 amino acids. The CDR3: CASSLGGSPLHF. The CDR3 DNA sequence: TGTGCCAGCAGTCTGGGGGGATCACCCCTCCACTTT.

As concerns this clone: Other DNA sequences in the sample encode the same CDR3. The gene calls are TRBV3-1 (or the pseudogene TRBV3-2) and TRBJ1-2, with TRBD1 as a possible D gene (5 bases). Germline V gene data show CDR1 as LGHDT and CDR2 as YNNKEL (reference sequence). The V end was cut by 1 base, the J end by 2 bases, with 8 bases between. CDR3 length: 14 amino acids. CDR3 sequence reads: CASSQGGLNYGYTF. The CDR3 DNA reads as TGTGCCAGCAGCCAAGGGGGACTGAACTATGGCTACACCTTC.

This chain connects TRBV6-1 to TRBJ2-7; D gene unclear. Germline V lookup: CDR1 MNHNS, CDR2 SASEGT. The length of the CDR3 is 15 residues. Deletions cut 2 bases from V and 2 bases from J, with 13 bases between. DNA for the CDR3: TGTGCCAGCAGTGAATCAGCCGCGGTAACCTACGAGCAGTACTTC. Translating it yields CASSESAAVTYEQYF.

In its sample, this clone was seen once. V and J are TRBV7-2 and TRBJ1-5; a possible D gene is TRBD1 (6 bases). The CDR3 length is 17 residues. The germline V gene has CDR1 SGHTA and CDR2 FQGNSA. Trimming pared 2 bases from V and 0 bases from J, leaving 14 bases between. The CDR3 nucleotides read TGTGCCAGCAGCTTAAGGGCGGGGGCCTATAGCAATCAGCCCCAGCATTTT. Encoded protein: CASSLRAGAYSNQPQHF.

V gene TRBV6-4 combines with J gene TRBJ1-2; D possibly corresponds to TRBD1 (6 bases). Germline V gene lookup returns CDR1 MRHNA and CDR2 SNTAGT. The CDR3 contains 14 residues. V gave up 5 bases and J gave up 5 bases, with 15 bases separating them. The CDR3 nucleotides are TGTGCCAGCAGTCCGGAGACAGGCTATTATGGCTACACCTTC. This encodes CASSPETGYYGYTF.

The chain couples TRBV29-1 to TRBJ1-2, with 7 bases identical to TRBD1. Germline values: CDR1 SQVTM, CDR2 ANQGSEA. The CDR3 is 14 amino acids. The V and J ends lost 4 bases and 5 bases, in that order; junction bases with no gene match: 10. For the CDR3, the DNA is TGCAGCGTTGTACGGGCAGGGGGGCCTTATGGCTACACCTTC. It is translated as CSVVRAGGPYGYTF.

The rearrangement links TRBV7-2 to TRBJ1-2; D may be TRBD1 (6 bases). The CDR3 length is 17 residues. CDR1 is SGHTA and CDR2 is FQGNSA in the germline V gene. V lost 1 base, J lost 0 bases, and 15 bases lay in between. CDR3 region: CASSLVLGGNTNYGYTF. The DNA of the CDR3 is TGTGCCAGCAGCTTAGTTTTAGGGGGTAACACTAACTATGGCTACACCTTC.

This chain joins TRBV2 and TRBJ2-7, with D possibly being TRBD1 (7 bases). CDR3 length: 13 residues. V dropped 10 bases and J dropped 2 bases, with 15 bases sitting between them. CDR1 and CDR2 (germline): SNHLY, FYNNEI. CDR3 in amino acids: CATRGAAPYEQYF. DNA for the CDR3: TGTGCCACCAGGGGGGCGGCCCCCTACGAGCAGTACTTC.

The CDR3 region is CASSAAGTGGGLDTQYF. The CDR3 DNA is TGTGCCAGCAGCGCAGCCGGGACAGGGGGCGGTTTGGATACGCAGTATTTT. The chain carries TRBV7-2 and TRBJ2-3; 12 nucleotides match TRBD1. This CDR3 comprises 17 residues. The germline gives CDR1 SGHTA, CDR2 FQGNSA. Trimming at V came to 5 bases and at J to 6 bases, leaving 12 bases not matched to a gene.

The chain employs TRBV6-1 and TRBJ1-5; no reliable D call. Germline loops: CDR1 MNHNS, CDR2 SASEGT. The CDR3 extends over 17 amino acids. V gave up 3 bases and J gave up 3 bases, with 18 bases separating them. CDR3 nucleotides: TGTGCCAGCAGTGAGTTCCAGTCGAGACACCTCAATCAGCCCCAGCATTTT. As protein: CASSEFQSRHLNQPQHF.

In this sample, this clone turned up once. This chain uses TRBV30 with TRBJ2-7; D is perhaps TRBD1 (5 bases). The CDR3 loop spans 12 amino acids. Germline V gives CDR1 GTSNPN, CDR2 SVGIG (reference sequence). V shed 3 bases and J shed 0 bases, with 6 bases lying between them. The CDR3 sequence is CAWRDNSYEQYF. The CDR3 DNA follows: TGTGCCTGGAGGGACAACTCCTACGAGCAGTACTTC.

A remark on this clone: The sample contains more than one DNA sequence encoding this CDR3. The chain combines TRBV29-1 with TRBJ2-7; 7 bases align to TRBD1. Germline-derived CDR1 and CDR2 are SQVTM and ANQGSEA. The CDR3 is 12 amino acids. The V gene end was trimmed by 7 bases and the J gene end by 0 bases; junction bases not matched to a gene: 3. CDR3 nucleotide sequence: TGCAGCGCGAGGGACAGCTCCTACGAGCAGTACTTC. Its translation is CSARDSSYEQYF.

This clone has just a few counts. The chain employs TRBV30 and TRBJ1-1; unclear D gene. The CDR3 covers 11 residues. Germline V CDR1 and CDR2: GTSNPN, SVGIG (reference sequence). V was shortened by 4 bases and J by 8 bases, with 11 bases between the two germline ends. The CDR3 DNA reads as TGTGCCTGGATGTTAAGGGAGGAAGCTTTCTTT. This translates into CAWMLREEAFF.

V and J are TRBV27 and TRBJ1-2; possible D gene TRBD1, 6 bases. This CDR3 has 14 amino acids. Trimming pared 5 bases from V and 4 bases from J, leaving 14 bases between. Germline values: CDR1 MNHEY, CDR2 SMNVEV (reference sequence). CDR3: CASSPTGMGYGYTF. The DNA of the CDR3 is TGTGCCAGCAGTCCAACAGGGATGGGCTATGGCTACACCTTC.

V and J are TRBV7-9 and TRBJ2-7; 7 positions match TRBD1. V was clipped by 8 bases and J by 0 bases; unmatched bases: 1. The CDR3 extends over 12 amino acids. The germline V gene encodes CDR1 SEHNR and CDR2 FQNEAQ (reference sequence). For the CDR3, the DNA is TGTGCCAGCGGGACAGCCTCCTACGAGCAGTACTTC. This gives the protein CASGTASYEQYF.

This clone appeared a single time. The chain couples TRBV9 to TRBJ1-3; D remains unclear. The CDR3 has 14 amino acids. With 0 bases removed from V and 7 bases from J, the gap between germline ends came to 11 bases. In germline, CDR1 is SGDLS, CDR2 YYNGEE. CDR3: CASSVAGGENTIYF. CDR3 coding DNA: TGTGCCAGCAGCGTAGCGGGAGGTGAGAACACCATATATTTT.

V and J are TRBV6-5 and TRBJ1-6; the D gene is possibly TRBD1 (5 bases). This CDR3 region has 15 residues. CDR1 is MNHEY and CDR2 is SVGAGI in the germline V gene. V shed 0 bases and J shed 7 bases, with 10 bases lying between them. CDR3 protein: CASSYSTGGNSPLHF. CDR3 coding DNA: TGTGCCAGCAGTTACTCGACGGGGGGGAATTCACCCCTCCACTTT.

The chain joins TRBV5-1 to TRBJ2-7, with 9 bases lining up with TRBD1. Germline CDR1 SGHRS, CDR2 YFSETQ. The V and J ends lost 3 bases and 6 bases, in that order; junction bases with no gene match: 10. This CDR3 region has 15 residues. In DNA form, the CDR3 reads TGCGCCAGCAGCTCGACCGGGACAGGGCTCGGCGAGCAGTACTTC. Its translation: CASSSTGTGLGEQYF.

CDR3 loop: CATGGGGGTQYF. The CDR3 DNA is TGTGCCACCGGTGGGGGCGGGGGTACGCAGTATTTT. This rearrangement joins TRBV6-1 to TRBJ2-3; TRBD2 might be the D (7 bases). Trimming removed 10 bases at V and 8 bases at J, with 16 bases between. The CDR3 extends over 12 amino acids. Germline CDR1 is MNHNS and CDR2 is SASEGT.

DNA of the CDR3: TGCAGCGTCGATAAAACCGGGACAGGGGGACGTTTTGGAGCTTTCTTT. Its protein product is CSVDKTGTGGRFGAFF. This rearrangement joins TRBV29-1 to TRBJ1-1, with 11 bases identical to TRBD1. Germline CDR1 and CDR2: SQVTM and ANQGSEA. The length of the CDR3 is 16 residues. Trimming at V came to 6 bases and at J to 10 bases, leaving 19 bases not matched to a gene.